Shown below are 20 T cell receptor beta chains from a single sample sequenced in a study of T cell changes during pregnancy in multiple sclerosis. Clones were sequenced by immunoSEQ multiplex PCR, and TCRdb holds only the in-frame ones, with some missing. The sample includes under 50,000 clones, 92% of them seen just once. Sequenced material: CD4+ T cells from peripheral blood mononuclear cells, taken in the second trimester of pregnancy. These receptors originate from a female donor in good health, enrolled as a control in a pregnancy study.

This sequence joins TRBV10-3 and TRBJ1-1, with 8 bases lining up with TRBD1. The junction had 8 bases not matched to a gene; V was cut back by 4 bases and J by 7 bases. The CDR3 loop spans 14 amino acids. The V gene's germline CDR1 is ENHRY and CDR2 SYGVKD. The CDR3 bases are TGTGCCATCAGTGGACCCGGGACAGGAATTGAAGCTTTCTTT. This codes for CAISGPGTGIEAFF.

The chain has TRBV11-3 and TRBJ2-5, with TRBD1 matching 7 bases. Germline CDR1 SGHNT, CDR2 YENEEA. The CDR3 is 13 residues long. V shed 8 bases, J shed 4 bases, and the junction held 7 bases outside the gene matches. CDR3 sequence (DNA): TGTGCCAGCTCCGGCCCAGGGGGAGAGACCCAGTACTTC. Translation: CASSGPGGETQYF.

The V gene is TRBV7-7, the J gene TRBJ2-5, with 7 bases lining up with TRBD1. From germline, CDR1 is SSHAT and CDR2 FNYEAQ (reference sequence). Unmatched junction bases numbered 5, after V lost 5 bases and J lost 2 bases. The CDR3 runs 14 residues. For the CDR3, the DNA is TGTGCCAGCAGCGTGGGGACAGTACAAGAGACCCAGTACTTC. Amino acid sequence: CASSVGTVQETQYF.

This chain links TRBV7-9 with TRBJ1-5; D remains unclear. CDR1 SEHNR and CDR2 FQNEAQ come from the germline V gene (reference sequence). The CDR3 is 14 residues long. Trimming took off 1 base at V and 6 bases at J, with 10 bases between the two ends. The CDR3 here is CASSLDRTVQPQHF. The CDR3 DNA follows: TGTGCCAGCAGCTTAGATCGTACTGTTCAGCCCCAGCATTTT.

The V call is TRBV29-1, the J call TRBJ1-1; perhaps TRBD1 as D (6 bases). The V end lost 4 bases, the J end lost 4 bases, and 13 bases lay between the germline ends. Per the germline V gene, CDR1 is SQVTM and CDR2 is ANQGSEA. The CDR3 is made up of 13 amino acids. The CDR3 nucleotides read TGCAGCGTTGTCCTCGGCAGGGGCACTGAAGCTTTCTTT. This translates into CSVVLGRGTEAFF.

J is TRBJ1-1 and V is TRBV13, with TRBD1 matching 8 bases. The germline CDR1 and CDR2 sequences are PRHDT and FYEKMQ (reference sequence). The ends lost 4 bases at V and 8 bases at J; junction bases unmatched: 12. The CDR3 contains 15 residues. CDR3 amino acids: CASSSQPEGQAEAFF. The CDR3 DNA sequence: TGTGCCAGCAGCTCCCAACCAGAGGGACAGGCAGAAGCTTTCTTT.

This chain uses TRBV4-3 with TRBJ2-3; D not resolved. The germline CDR1 and CDR2 sequences are LGHNA and YSLEER. Trimming pared 5 bases from V and 0 bases from J, leaving 6 bases between. This CDR3 comprises 13 residues. The CDR3 loop reads CASSSSSTDTQYF. CDR3 in DNA: TGCGCCAGCAGCTCCTCTAGCACAGATACGCAGTATTTT.

This chain connects TRBV4-2 to TRBJ1-6, with 8 bases lining up with TRBD1. Losses at the gene ends were 0 bases for V and 6 bases for J; bases not matched to a gene: 4. Germline V gives CDR1 LGHNA, CDR2 YNFKEQ. CDR3 length equals 16 residues. CDR3 region: CASSQDSTGVNSPLHF. DNA for the CDR3: TGTGCCAGCAGCCAAGATTCGACAGGGGTTAATTCACCCCTCCACTTT.

This sequence joins TRBV7-2 and TRBJ1-1; a weak D match, TRBD1 (6 bases). The CDR3 totals 13 residues. With 1 base removed from V and 8 bases from J, the gap between germline ends came to 11 bases. The V gene's germline CDR1 is SGHTA and CDR2 FQGNSA. In DNA form, the CDR3 reads TGTGCCAGCAGCTTAGGTGGACAGACCGAAGCTTTCTTT. This gives the protein CASSLGGQTEAFF.

Here the CDR3 DNA reads TGTGCCATCAGTGAGTCGGGGACAAGGGACACTGAAGCTTTCTTT. Translated: CAISESGTRDTEAFF. The chain is built from TRBV10-3 and TRBJ1-1; D possibly corresponds to TRBD1 (6 bases). The CDR3 has 15 residues. Trimming took 0 bases from V and 3 from J, leaving 11 bases between them. The germline gives CDR1 ENHRY, CDR2 SYGVKD.

The chain couples TRBV4-3 to TRBJ2-3, with 11 nucleotides matching TRBD2. Germline V gene sequence: CDR1 LGHNA, CDR2 YSLEER. Trimming at V came to 4 bases and at J to 7 bases, leaving 4 bases not matched to a gene. The CDR3 is 14 residues long. CDR3 protein: CASSLAGGPYTQYF. The CDR3 nucleotides are TGCGCCAGCAGCCTAGCGGGGGGGCCGTATACGCAGTATTTT.

V gene TRBV4-1 combines with J gene TRBJ2-5; D is possibly TRBD2 (6 bases). Germline V lookup: CDR1 MGHRA, CDR2 YSYEKL. The CDR3 is 15 amino acids. V was cut by 4 bases and J by 0 bases, with 12 bases left in between. This CDR3 is CASSRDSTYQETQYF. For the CDR3, the DNA is TGCGCCAGCAGCCGGGACTCCACGTACCAAGAGACCCAGTACTTC.

This clone was detected only once. The J gene is TRBJ1-3, the V gene TRBV11-1, with 10 bases identical to TRBD1. This CDR3 contains 15 residues. Germline V gene lookup returns CDR1 SGHAT and CDR2 FQDESV (reference sequence). V gave up 6 bases and J gave up 2 bases; unmatched junction bases: 4. The CDR3 loop reads CASSSTGGTGNTIYF. Here the CDR3 DNA reads TGTGCCAGCAGTTCGACAGGGGGCACTGGAAACACCATATATTTT.

The rearrangement uses TRBV30 and TRBJ2-2, with 7 bases fitting TRBD1. J lost 4 bases, V lost 5 bases, and 1 base had no gene match. Germline assignment: CDR1 GTSNPN and CDR2 SVGIG (reference sequence). The CDR3 is made up of 12 amino acids. The CDR3, as DNA: TGTGCCTGGGGACAGGTCACCGGGGAGCTGTTTTTT. Its protein is CAWGQVTGELFF. Filled out from reference TRBV30 and TRBJ2-2, the complete variable domain reads SQTIHQWPATLVQPVGSPLSLECTVEGTSNPNLYWYRQAAGRGLQLLFYSVGIGQISSEVPQNLSASRPQDRQFILSSKKLLLSDSGFYLCAWGQVTGELFFGEGSRLTVL.

The CDR3 is CASSRTINTEAFF. In DNA, the CDR3 is TGTGCCAGCAGCAGAACAATAAACACTGAAGCTTTCTTT. V gene TRBV7-2 combines with J gene TRBJ1-1; D gene unclear. Looked up from germline, CDR1 is SGHTA and CDR2 is FQGNSA. This CDR3 has 13 residues. Trimming removed 5 bases at V and 2 bases at J, with 9 bases between.

The genes are TRBV30 and TRBJ1-1; TRBD1 agrees at 7 bases. The CDR3 totals 13 residues. The germline CDR1 and CDR2 sequences are GTSNPN and SVGIG (reference sequence). J gave up 3 bases and V 1 base, and 2 bases lay outside the gene matches. The chain's CDR3 is CAWSGQGYTEAFF. CDR3 DNA sequence: TGTGCCTGGAGTGGACAGGGTTACACTGAAGCTTTCTTT.

A single count supports this clone. The rearrangement joins TRBV27 to TRBJ1-1, with D possibly matching TRBD1 (6 bases). The germline V and J ends were trimmed by 1 base and 6 bases, with 18 bases remaining between them. Germline CDR1 is MNHEY and CDR2 is SMNVEV (reference sequence). This CDR3 has 16 residues. The CDR3: CASSLFAGLQGSEAFF. CDR3 nucleotide sequence: TGTGCCAGCAGTTTATTCGCCGGATTACAGGGCTCTGAAGCTTTCTTT.

The chain has TRBV27 and TRBJ2-7, with 7 nucleotides matching TRBD1. Germline assignment: CDR1 MNHEY and CDR2 SMNVEV (reference sequence). V shed 8 bases, J shed 7 bases, and the junction held 20 bases outside the gene matches. This CDR3 spans 16 amino acids. CDR3: CASYALGQESFREQYF. DNA for the CDR3: TGTGCCAGCTATGCGTTAGGACAGGAATCTTTTAGGGAGCAGTACTTC.

The V gene is TRBV5-4, the J gene TRBJ2-3; D uncertain. Germline V lookup: CDR1 SGHNT, CDR2 YYREEE (reference sequence). The V and J ends lost 4 bases and 1 base respectively, with 13 bases between them. The CDR3 is 15 residues long. This CDR3 reads CASSHPAHRTDTQYF. CDR3 bases: TGTGCCAGCAGCCACCCCGCACACCGCACAGATACGCAGTATTTT.

The chain links TRBV18 to TRBJ1-2; D may be TRBD1 (6 bases). V lost 3 bases and J 5 bases, leaving 10 bases between the germline ends. The V gene's germline CDR1 is KGHSH and CDR2 LQKENI. The CDR3 extends over 13 amino acids. The CDR3: CASSPTGLYGYTF. Written as DNA, the CDR3 is TGTGCCAGCTCACCCACAGGGCTATATGGCTACACCTTC.